This T cell receptor (beta chain) was profiled in a study of OX40 agonist ivuxolimab in advanced cancers. Study-wide background: An agonistic human IgG2 monoclonal antibody against OX40 (CD134) was given.

Sequencing was performed with immunoSEQ multiplex PCR; in TCRdb, only in-frame clones are kept and a portion is missing. The sample holds tens of thousands of clones, more than 80% seen once. V gave up 5 bases and J gave up 7 bases, with 20 bases separating them. Germline values: CDR1 SGHTA, CDR2 FQGNSA. The CDR3 sequence is 15 residues long. The sequence came from an adult with an advanced solid tumor such as melanoma, head and neck, liver or kidney cancer. V is TRBV7-2 and J is TRBJ2-5, with D perhaps matching TRBD2 (5 bases). This sample comprised CD4+ or CD8+ T cells sorted from blood, obtained in a trial of the OX40 agonist ivuxolimab. CDR3 loop: CASSPRSKGEVTQYF. The CDR3 DNA reads as TGTGCCAGCAGCCCCCGGTCTAAGGGAGAGGTGACCCAGTACTTC.